This TCR beta chain was identified in a study of tumor and adjacent non-tumor tissue in lung cancer (dated 2018 in TCRdb). Background for the entire study: Patients with adenocarcinoma (roughly 12), squamous cell carcinoma (2) and small cell lung cancer (1) were included in the cohort. The approximately 15 patients were aged roughly 31 to 80 years, included roughly ten men and 5 women, and had TNM stage I to III disease. The study compared bulk TCRbeta repertoires from lung tumor tissue and matched distant non-tumor lung tissue of about 14 lung cancer patients. Over 25 paired specimens, one tumor and one normal lung sample per patient, were profiled by TCRbeta CDR3 sequencing. A total of 95 million to 150 million productive TCRbeta reads were generated by sequencing, corresponding to an average of about 4.17 million reads per sample.

Turning to this clonotype: Its antigen remains undetermined. A read error may account for a junction end that differs from germline.

RNA was isolated from bulk, unsorted tissue, and RNA quality was assessed with a NanoDrop ND-1000 and an Agilent 2100. Distant non-tumor tissue taken more than 3 cm from the tumor edge was used as the normal lung sample. Donors were newly diagnosed lung cancer patients admitted for thoracic surgery in China between August and November 2014, without prior chemotherapy. Anyone who had undergone radiotherapy or chemotherapy before, or who had another cancer at the same time, was left out of the study. Pieces of surgical tissue measuring roughly 1-2.3 cm3 were kept in RNAlater solution and stored at -80 degrees C until use. Overall study outcomes, separate from this receptor: The methods do not name the sequencing platform or mention unique molecular identifiers. TCR diversity (inverse Simpson) was significantly higher in tumor than in normal lung tissue (431.37 vs 166.20, P = 0.0075, Mann-Whitney U test). The cohort had only approximately 15 patients, and the authors noted that larger samples and more detailed clinical data are needed. Peripheral blood was not sequenced, so blood TCRbeta repertoires were not examined in the lung cancer patients of the study. Younger patients had significantly higher TCR diversity, and higher tumor TCR diversity was associated with shorter overall and disease-free survival. The top 100 clones made up a significantly larger cumulative share of the repertoire in normal lung than in tumor tissue.

Its CDR3 holds 13 amino acids, cysteine through phenylalanine. Only the CDR3 portion is preserved as DNA: 39 bases, with reading frame beginning at the first base. CDR1 is given as WSHSY and CDR2 as SAAADI, both from the germline V gene. The library relied on multiplex PCR. Sequencing was carried out with an Illumina HiSeq 2500. TCRbeta libraries were constructed through three rounds of nested PCR with primers (Table S4) according to protocols modified from ARM-PCR. Before sequencing, PCR products in the 200-500 bp range were cut out of the gel and cleaned up using the QIAquick gel extraction kit. In the original analysis: Reads were cleaned using Trimmomatic, were merged into complete CDR3 sequences using FLASH, and were assigned to V(D)J germline segments using MiTCR. Clonal diversity was computed as the inverse Simpson's index with VDJtools. In-frame sequences without a premature stop codon were defined as productive reads. TCRdb reprocessed the public reads (quality trimming at Q25 with fastp, clone calling with MiXCR) and kept in-frame beta chains. Rows are combined by CDR3 protein, so each entry shows the most common genes and DNA. TCRdb's processing, not the authors' own work, is the source of the V and J calls. The sample table records 60,000 to 65,000 distinct CDR3 sequences; about 63% of these occur just once. About 32% of the sample is in the top ten clones.

The chain links TRBV10-2 with TRBJ2-2; D gene: possibly TRBD2, on 5 matching bases. The source material was distant non-tumor lung tissue. This sequence was found in a man between 65 and 85 years old with non-small cell lung cancer. DNA sequence: TGCGTCAGCAATGAGGGAAACACCGGTGAGCTGTTTTTT. This codes for CVSNEGNTGELFF.